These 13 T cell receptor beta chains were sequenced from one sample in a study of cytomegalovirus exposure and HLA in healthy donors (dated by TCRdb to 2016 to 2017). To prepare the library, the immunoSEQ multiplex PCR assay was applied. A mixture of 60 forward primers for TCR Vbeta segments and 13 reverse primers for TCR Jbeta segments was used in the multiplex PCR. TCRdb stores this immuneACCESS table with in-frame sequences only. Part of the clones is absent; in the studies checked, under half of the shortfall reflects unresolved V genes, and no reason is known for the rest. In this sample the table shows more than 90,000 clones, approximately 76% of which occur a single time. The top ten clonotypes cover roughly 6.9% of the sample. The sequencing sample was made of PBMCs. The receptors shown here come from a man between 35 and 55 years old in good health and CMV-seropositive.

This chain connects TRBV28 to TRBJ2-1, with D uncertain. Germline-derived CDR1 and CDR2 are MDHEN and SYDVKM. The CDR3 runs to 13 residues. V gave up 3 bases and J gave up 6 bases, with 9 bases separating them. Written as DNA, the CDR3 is TGTGCCAGCAGTTTCTTCCCTAGCAATGAGCAGTTCTTC. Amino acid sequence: CASSFFPSNEQFF.

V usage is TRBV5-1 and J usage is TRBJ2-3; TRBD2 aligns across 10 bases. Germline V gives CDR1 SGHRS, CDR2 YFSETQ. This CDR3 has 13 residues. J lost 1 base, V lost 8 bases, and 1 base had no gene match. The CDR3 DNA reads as TGCGCCAGTACTAGCGGGGGCACAGATACGCAGTATTTT. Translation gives CASTSGGTDTQYF. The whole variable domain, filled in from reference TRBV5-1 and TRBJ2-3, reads KAGVTQTPRYLIKTRGQQVTLSCSPISGHRSVSWYQQTPGQGLQFLFEYFSETQRNKGNFPGRFSGRQFSNSRSEMNVSTLELGDSALYLCASTSGGTDTQYFGPGTRLTVL.

In DNA, the CDR3 is TGTGCCAGTAGTGCCTCCTTGAGCTCCTATAATTCACCCCTCCACTTT. This translates into CASSASLSSYNSPLHF. The J gene is TRBJ1-6, the V gene TRBV19; no clear D gene. Trimming pared 5 bases from V and 0 bases from J, leaving 11 bases between. CDR1 and CDR2 from the germline V gene are LNHDA and SQIVND (reference sequence). There are 16 residues in the CDR3.

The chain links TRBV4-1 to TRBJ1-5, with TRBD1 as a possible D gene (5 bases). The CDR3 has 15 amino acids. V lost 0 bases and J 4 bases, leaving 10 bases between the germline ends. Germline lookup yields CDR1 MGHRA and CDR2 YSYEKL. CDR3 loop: CASSQEEGRNQPQHF. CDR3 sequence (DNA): TGCGCCAGCAGCCAAGAGGAGGGGCGAAATCAGCCCCAGCATTTT.

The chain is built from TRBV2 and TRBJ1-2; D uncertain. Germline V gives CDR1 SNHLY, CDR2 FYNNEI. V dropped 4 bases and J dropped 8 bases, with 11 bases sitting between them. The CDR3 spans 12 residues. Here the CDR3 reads CASSVRDRGYTF. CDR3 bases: TGTGCCAGCAGTGTGAGGGATCGGGGCTACACCTTC.

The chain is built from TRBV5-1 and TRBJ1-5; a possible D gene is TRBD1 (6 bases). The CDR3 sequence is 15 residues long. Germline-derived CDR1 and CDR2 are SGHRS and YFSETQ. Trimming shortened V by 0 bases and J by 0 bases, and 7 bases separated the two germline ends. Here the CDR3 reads CASSLAGDSNQPQHF. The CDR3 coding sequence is TGCGCCAGCAGCTTGGCAGGGGATAGCAATCAGCCCCAGCATTTT.

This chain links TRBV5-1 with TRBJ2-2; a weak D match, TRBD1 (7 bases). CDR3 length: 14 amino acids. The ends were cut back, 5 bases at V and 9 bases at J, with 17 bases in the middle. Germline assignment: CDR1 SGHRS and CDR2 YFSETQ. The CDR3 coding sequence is TGCGCCAGCAGTCCAACAGGAGGGGGCCGGGAGCTGTTTTTT. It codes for CASSPTGGGRELFF.

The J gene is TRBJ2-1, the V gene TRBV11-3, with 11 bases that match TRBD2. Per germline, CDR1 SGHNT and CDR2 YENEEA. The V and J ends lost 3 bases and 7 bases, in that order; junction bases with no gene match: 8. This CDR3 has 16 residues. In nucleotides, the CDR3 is TGTGCCAGCAGCTTCGCTGGGACTAGCGGCCCGAATGAGCAGTTCTTC. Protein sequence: CASSFAGTSGPNEQFF.

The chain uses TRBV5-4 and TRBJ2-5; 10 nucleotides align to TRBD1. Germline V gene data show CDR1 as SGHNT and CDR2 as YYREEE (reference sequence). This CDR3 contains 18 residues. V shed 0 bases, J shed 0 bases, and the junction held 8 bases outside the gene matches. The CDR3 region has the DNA TGTGCCAGCAGCTTGGCCAACAGGGGACAGGGGAACCAAGAGACCCAGTACTTC. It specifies CASSLANRGQGNQETQYF.

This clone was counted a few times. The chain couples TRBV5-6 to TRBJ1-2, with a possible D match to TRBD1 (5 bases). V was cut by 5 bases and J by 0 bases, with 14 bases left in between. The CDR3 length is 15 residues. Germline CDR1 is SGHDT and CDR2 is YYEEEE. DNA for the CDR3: TGTGCCAGCAGGCCTACAGGTTCCGCTAACTATGGCTACACCTTC. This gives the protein CASRPTGSANYGYTF.

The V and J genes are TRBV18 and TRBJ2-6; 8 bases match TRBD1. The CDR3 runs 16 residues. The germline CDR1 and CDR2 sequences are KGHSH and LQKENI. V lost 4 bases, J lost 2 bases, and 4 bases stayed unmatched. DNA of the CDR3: TGTGCCAGCTCACGGACAGGGAACGCTGGGGCCAACGTCCTGACTTTC. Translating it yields CASSRTGNAGANVLTF. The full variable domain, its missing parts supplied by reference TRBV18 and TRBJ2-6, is NAGVMQNPRHLVRRRGQEARLRCSPMKGHSHVYWYRQLPEEGLKFMVYLQKENIIDESGMPKERFSAEFPKEGPSILRIQQVVRGDSAAYFCASSRTGNAGANVLTFGAGSRLTVL.

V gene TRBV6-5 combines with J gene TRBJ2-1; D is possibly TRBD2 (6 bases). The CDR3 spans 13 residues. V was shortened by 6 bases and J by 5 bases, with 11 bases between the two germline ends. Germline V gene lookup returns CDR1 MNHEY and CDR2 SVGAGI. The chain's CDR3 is CASRPGLDNEQFF. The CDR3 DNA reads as TGTGCCAGCAGGCCGGGACTTGACAATGAGCAGTTCTTC.

CDR3 bases: TGTGCCAGCAGTGCCCAGGTCGGGGGGCCATACGAGCAGTACTTC. Translating gives CASSAQVGGPYEQYF. The rearrangement links TRBV6-1 to TRBJ2-7; D perhaps matches TRBD2 (7 bases). In germline, CDR1 is MNHNS, CDR2 SASEGT. V was cut by 4 bases and J by 4 bases, with 17 bases left in between. The CDR3 extends over 15 amino acids.